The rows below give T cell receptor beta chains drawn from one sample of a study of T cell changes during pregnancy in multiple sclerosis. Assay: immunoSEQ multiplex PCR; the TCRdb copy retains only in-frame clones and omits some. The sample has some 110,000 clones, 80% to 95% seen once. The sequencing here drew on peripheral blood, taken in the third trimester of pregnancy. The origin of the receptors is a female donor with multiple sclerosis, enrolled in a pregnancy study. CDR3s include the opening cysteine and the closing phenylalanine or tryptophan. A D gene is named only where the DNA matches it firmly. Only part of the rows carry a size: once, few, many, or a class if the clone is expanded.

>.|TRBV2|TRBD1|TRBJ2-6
TGTGCCAGCAGTTTGGTTCGAGACAGGGTATGGTCTGGGGCCAACGTCCTGACTTTC
CASSLVRDRVWSGANVLTF
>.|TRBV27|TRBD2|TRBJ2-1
TGTGCCAGCCGCGCCCTAGCGGGCCACAATGAGCAGTTCTTC
CASRALAGHNEQFF
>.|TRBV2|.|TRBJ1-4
TGTGCCAGCAGTGAACAGGGGTTGGGAAAACTGTTTTTT
CASSEQGLGKLFF
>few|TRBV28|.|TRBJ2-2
TGTGCCAGCAGTTTAGACTGGGTGAACACCGGGGAGCTGTTTTTT
CASSLDWVNTGELFF
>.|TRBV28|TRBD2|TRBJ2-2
TGTGCCAGCAGTTTGCTGAGAGCGGGAGGGCCTACCGGGGAGCTGTTTTTT
CASSLLRAGGPTGELFF
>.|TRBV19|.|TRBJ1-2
TGTGCCAGTATAAACCACCCTGCGGGTGGCTACACCTTC
CASINHPAGGYTF
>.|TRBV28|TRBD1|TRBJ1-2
TGTGCCAGCAGTAGCCGCAGGGGGCGAGCCTACACCTTC
CASSSRRGRAYTF
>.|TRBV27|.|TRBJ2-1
TGTGCCAGCAGGGCCGCGGGACCCCCAAATGAGCAGTTCTTC
CASRAAGPPNEQFF
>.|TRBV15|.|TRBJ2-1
TGTGCCACCAGCAGACTAACACAGGCCTCCTACAATGAGCAGTTCTTC
CATSRLTQASYNEQFF
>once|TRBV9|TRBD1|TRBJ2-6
TGTGCCAGCAGCGTAGCCATCCTGGAGGGGACAGGCCGACACTCTGGGGCCAACGTCCTGACTTTC
CASSVAILEGTGRHSGANVLTF
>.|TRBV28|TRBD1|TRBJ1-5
TGTGCCAGCGGTAGTGGGACAGGGGGAATTATAGGCAATCAGCCCCAGCATTTT
CASGSGTGGIIGNQPQHF
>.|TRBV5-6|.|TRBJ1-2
TGTGCCAGCAGCTTGGGGCCTGCGGTGGATAACTATGGCTACACCTTC
CASSLGPAVDNYGYTF
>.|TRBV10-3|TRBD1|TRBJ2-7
TGTGCCATCAGTGAATTAGCCGGGACAGGGTCTCAGCAGTACTTC
CAISELAGTGSQQYF
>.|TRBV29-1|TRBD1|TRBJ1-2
TGCAGCGTAGCACAGGGGTTGGGGGGCTACACCTTC
CSVAQGLGGYTF
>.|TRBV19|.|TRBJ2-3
TGTGCCAGTAGTATTCTAGGAGATACGCAGTATTTT
CASSILGDTQYF
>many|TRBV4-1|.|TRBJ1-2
TGCGCCAGCAGCCAAAAGGGAGGTAACTATGGCTACACCTTC
CASSQKGGNYGYTF
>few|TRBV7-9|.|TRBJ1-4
TGTGCCAGCAGCTTAGGCGACAGGACTAATGAAAAACTGTTTTTT
CASSLGDRTNEKLFF
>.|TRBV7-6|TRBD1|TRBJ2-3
TGTGCCAGCAGCTTAGGGACAGGGAGGACAGATACGCAGTATTTT
CASSLGTGRTDTQYF
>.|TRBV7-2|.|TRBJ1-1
TGTGCCAGCAGCCTAGCGACTTCCCTTTACACTGAAGCTTTCTTT
CASSLATSLYTEAFF
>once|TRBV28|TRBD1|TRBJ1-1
TGTGCCAGCAGCGACAGGGGGTATAGGAACACTGAAGCTTTCTTT
CASSDRGYRNTEAFF
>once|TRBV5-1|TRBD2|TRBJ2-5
TGCGCCAGCAGCTTGACCGCTAGCGGTGCACAAGAGACCCAGTACTTC
CASSLTASGAQETQYF
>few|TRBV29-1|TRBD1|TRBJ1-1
TGCAGCGTTGGAGGGGGGACAGGGAACACTGAAGCTTTCTTT
CSVGGGTGNTEAFF
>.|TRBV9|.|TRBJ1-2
TGTGCCAGCAGCGTGTCGGGGGAGAGGTATGGCTACACCTTC
CASSVSGERYGYTF
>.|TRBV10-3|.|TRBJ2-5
TGTGCCATCAGTGAGCCAGGTTCGTTGAACAAAGAGACCCAGTACTTC
CAISEPGSLNKETQYF
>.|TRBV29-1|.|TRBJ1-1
TGCAGCGGAAAATCAGGGGACACTGAAGCTTTCTTT
CSGKSGDTEAFF
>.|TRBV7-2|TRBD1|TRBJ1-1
TGTGCCAGCAGCTTCTCGGGACAGCACACTGAAGCTTTCTTT
CASSFSGQHTEAFF
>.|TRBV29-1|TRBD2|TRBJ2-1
TGCAGCGTTGGGACTAGCGGGATTTTTAATGAGCAGTTCTTC
CSVGTSGIFNEQFF
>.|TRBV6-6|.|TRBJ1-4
TGTGCCAGCAGGGCCCGACAGGATCCCAATGAAAAACTGTTTTTT
CASRARQDPNEKLFF
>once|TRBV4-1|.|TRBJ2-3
TGCGCCAGCAGCCAAGGACAGAGGCACACAGATACGCAGTATTTT
CASSQGQRHTDTQYF
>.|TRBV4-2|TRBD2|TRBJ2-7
TGTGCCAGCAGCCAAGATCGGACTAGCGGGGTCTCCTACGAGCAGTACTTC
CASSQDRTSGVSYEQYF
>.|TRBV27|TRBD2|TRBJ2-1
TGTGCCAGCAGTTTAACTAGCGGGAGGAGGGATGAGCAGTTCTTC
CASSLTSGRRDEQFF
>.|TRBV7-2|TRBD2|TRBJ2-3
TGTGCCAGCAGCTTGGGGGGGTGGTGGCGGGAGGCTCCGGGAGATACGCAGTATTTT
CASSLGGWWREAPGDTQYF
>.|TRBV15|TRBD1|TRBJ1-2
TGTGCCACCAGGACGGGACAGGGGGCTCATGGCTACACCTTC
CATRTGQGAHGYTF
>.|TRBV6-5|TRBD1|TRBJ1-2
TGTGCCAGCATAGGCTCACGGACAGGGAGGAATGGCTACACCTTC
CASIGSRTGRNGYTF
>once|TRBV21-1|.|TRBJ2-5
TGTGCCAGCAGCAAAGTGCAGGGGCGAAGCGTGACCCAGTACTTC
CASSKVQGRSVTQYF
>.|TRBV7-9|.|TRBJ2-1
TGTGCCAGCAGCTCCGGGGGTTTGGCGGTGTTCTTC
CASSSGGLAVFF
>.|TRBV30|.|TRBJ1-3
TGTGCCTGGAGCAACAGCCATGGGGTGGACACGGTAGACTATTTT
CAWSNSHGVDTVDYF
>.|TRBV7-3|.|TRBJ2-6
TGTGCCAGCAGCAGACCCAATACAGGGTCGCCCCCGAGCTCTGGGGCCAACGTCCTGACTTTC
CASSRPNTGSPPSSGANVLTF
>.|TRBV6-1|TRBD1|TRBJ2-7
TGTGCCAGCAGTGGGAACAGGGGCTACGAGCAGTACTTC
CASSGNRGYEQYF
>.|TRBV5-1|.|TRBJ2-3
TGCGCCAGCAGCCCCGCTAGACAGAGCATAACAGATACGCAGTATTTT
CASSPARQSITDTQYF
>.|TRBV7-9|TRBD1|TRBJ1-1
TGTGCCAGCAGCCAAGACAGGGCTGAAGCTTTCTTT
CASSQDRAEAFF
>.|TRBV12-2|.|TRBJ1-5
TGTGCAAGTCGCTTACCGGACAGGTTGAATCAGCCCCAGCATTTT
CASRLPDRLNQPQHF
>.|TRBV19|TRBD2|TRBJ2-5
TGTGCCAGTAGTACAGGGACTAGCGGGAGTCAGACCCAGTACTTC
CASSTGTSGSQTQYF
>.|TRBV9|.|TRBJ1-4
TGTGCCAGCAGCCTCAGCAGAGGGGGAAATGAAAAACTGTTTTTT
CASSLSRGGNEKLFF
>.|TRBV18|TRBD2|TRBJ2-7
TGTGCCAGCTCACCAATCGGGACTAGCGGGGACGAGCAGTACTTC
CASSPIGTSGDEQYF
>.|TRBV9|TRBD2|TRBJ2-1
TGTGCCAGCAGCGTATCTGGCGGGAGCACCTACAATGAGCAGTTCTTC
CASSVSGGSTYNEQFF
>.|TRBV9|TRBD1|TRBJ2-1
TGTGCCAGCAGCGTGGGACAGGGGGCGAGGGATGAGCAGTTCTTC
CASSVGQGARDEQFF
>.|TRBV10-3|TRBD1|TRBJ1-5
TGTGCCATCAGTGGCGGGACAGGGGGCGGTAACAATCAGCCCCAGCATTTT
CAISGGTGGGNNQPQHF
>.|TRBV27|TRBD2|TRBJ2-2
TGTGCCAGCAGTGCGACTAGCGGGGTAACCGGGGAGCTGTTTTTT
CASSATSGVTGELFF
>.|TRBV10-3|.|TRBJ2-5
TGTGCCATCAAGGGGCAACAAGAGACCCAGTACTTC
CAIKGQQETQYF